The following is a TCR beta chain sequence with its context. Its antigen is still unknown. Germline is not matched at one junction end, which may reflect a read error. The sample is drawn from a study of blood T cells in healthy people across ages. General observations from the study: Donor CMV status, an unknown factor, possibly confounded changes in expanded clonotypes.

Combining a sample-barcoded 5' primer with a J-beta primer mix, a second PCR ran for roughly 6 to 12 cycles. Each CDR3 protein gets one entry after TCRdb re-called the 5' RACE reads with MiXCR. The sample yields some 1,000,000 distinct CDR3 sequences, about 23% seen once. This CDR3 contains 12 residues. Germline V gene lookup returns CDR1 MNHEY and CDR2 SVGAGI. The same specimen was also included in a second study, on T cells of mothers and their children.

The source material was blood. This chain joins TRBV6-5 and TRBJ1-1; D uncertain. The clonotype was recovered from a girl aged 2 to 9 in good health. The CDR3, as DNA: TGTGCCAGCAGTTACCCGGGAACGGCAGCACAGTTT. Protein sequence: CASSYPGTAAQF.